This is a list of T cell receptor beta chains from one sample in a study of blood T cell repertoires in COVID-19. The method was immunoSEQ multiplex PCR; TCRdb's version includes in-frame clones alone and lacks a portion of them. The sample has about 210,000 clones, about 85% seen once. Material for sequencing was PBMCs or T cells enriched from blood (not recorded which). These receptors were taken from a man aged 35-49 years who had recovered from COVID-19. CDR3s include the opening cysteine and the closing phenylalanine or tryptophan. The D gene is left open where the match is weak. Clone sizes are given selectively: once, few, many, or a class where the clone is expanded.

TRBJ1-1	NA	TRBV19	NA	TGTGCCAGTAGTCCGCGGGAGGTCCGCGGCACTGAAGCTTTCTTT	CASSPREVRGTEAFF
TRBJ2-1	NA	TRBV30	NA	TGTGCCTGGAGCGGGAAGGGACTTCATTATAATGAGCAGTTCTTC	CAWSGKGLHYNEQFF
TRBJ2-2	few	TRBV5-5	NA	TGTGCCAGCAGCGGGCGGGTTAGGATGCAAACGACAAACACCGGGGAGCTGTTTTTT	CASSGRVRMQTTNTGELFF
TRBJ2-2	NA	TRBV6-6	TRBD2	TGTGCCAGCAGTTCTAGCGGGAGGAACACCGGGGAGCTGTTTTTT	CASSSSGRNTGELFF
TRBJ2-5	NA	TRBV6-5	TRBD1	TGTGCCAGCAGTACCGGGACAGGGACGGTGGAGACCCAGTACTTC	CASSTGTGTVETQYF
TRBJ1-2	once	TRBV5-5	TRBD1	TGTGCCAGCAGCTTGTCCGGGACAGGGGGCGTTGGCTACACCTTC	CASSLSGTGGVGYTF
TRBJ2-1	NA	TRBV11-2	NA	TGTGCCAGCAGCTTAGCAGGGGACATCTCGAAGCAGTTCTTC	CASSLAGDISKQFF
TRBJ1-3	NA	TRBV5-1	NA	TGCGCCAGCAGCTTGGATCCGGTCTCCTCTGGAAACACCATATATTTT	CASSLDPVSSGNTIYF
TRBJ2-1	NA	TRBV30	NA	TGTGCCTGGGCCCCTAGCACCTCCTACAATGAGCAGTTCTTC	CAWAPSTSYNEQFF
TRBJ2-2	NA	TRBV30	TRBD2	TGTGCCTGGGGGAGGGGACTAGCGGGAGTCGGTACCGGGGAGCTGTTTTTT	CAWGRGLAGVGTGELFF
TRBJ1-2	NA	TRBV7-2	TRBD1	TGTGCCAGCAGCCACAGCCGGATGTCGAGGGGGCAAGGGGGCTACACCTTC	CASSHSRMSRGQGGYTF
TRBJ2-1	NA	TRBV24-1	TRBD1	TGTGCCACCAGCACGACAGGGGGGTACAATGAGCAGTTCTTC	CATSTTGGYNEQFF
TRBJ1-5	many	TRBV19	TRBD1	TGTGCCAGTAGTATCCAAGGGACAGATAGCAATCAGCCCCAGCATTTT	CASSIQGTDSNQPQHF
TRBJ1-5	once	TRBV4-2	NA	TGTGCCAGCAGCCAAGATTTTCCCAGGGCCCAGCCCCAGCATTTT	CASSQDFPRAQPQHF
TRBJ2-3	NA	TRBV7-9	TRBD2	TGTGCCAGCAGGCCTCAAAGGACTAGCGGCCCAGATACGCAGTATTTT	CASRPQRTSGPDTQYF